This is a list of T cell receptor beta chains from one sample in a study of cytomegalovirus exposure and HLA in healthy donors. The assay was immunoSEQ multiplex PCR, and TCRdb's table has in-frame clones only and misses some. The sample consists of about 80,000 clones, 80% of them appearing once. Sequences were obtained from PBMCs. These receptors all come from a woman aged 45 to 65 in good health and CMV-seropositive. CDR3s include the opening cysteine and the closing phenylalanine or tryptophan.

v_call cdr3_aa
TRBV6-1 CASSEIPRGGQPQHF
TRBV11-2 CASSSYRDGGTEAFF
TRBV5-1 CASGGQGTTDTQYF
TRBV6-4 CASSARLGVNTGELFF
TRBV23-1 CASNGVGSDEQFF
TRBV6-4 CASSLAGRNEQFF
TRBV7-9 CSSSLGGLEAFF
TRBV19 CASSIGLAGYNEQFF
TRBV4-1 CASSSHPGAGEKLFF
TRBV7-9 CASSPKESGYTF
TRBV2 CASQPGHTFYEQYF
TRBV5-1 CASSLRQGGYTDTQYF
TRBV10-3 CAISDTGQDLFFYNEQFF
TRBV6-1 CASSEARLRENYGYTF
TRBV15 CATTRDRGSHQPQHF
TRBV9 CASSGGDGQPQHF
TRBV19 CASKGQGGWDTEAFF
TRBV5-4 CASSLVLDRGVGAPLHF
TRBV6-5 CASSYDGNYGYTF
TRBV5-1 CASSPSGDNQPQHF
TRBV7-9 CASSIPREIYGYTF
TRBV7-9 CASSGGGRKGTEAFF
TRBV20-1 CSARPENIQYF
TRBV6-4 CASSDTGSGVYNEQFF
TRBV4-2 CASSQVGTSGRYNEQFF
TRBV18 CASSSDSFVGAFF
TRBV5-1 CARIPSGRDEQFF
TRBV30 CAWSVFTGNYGYTF
TRBV7-9 CASSPVQEYYGYTF
TRBV6-1 CASILDRGTGELFF
TRBV5-1 CASSLGGVETQYF
TRBV18 CASSPRQGGANYGYTF
TRBV7-7 CASSLMEGRETQYF
TRBV4-1 CASSRLAGVTGELFF
TRBV15 CATSRDQPGGSQETQYF
TRBV11-3 CASSSRGLRAFF
TRBV5-1 CASSLGAGVEYGYTF
TRBV6-5 CASRGGPLNEQFF
TRBV5-1 CASSLITGEFTGELFF
TRBV5-1 CASSTGLAGGGNEQFF
TRBV27 CASSLMASADEQFF
TRBV28 CASSLGGGMKTEAFF
TRBV7-9 CASSRRLAQETQYF
TRBV5-4 CASSLEGADGYTF
TRBV2 CASRAGVSSYNSPLHF
TRBV5-4 CASSHGGRGRTEAFF
TRBV10-2 CASVTEMNTEAFF
TRBV7-3 CASSFLVRGGHLNEQFF
TRBV5-6 CASSSVHEQYF
TRBV28 CASKSVSASALWRFYEQYF
TRBV6-5 CASSSRQGAGQPQHF
TRBV19 CASSRWHSSTNEKLFF
TRBV5-1 CASSLNGADNSPLHF
TRBV6-6 CASSYSEQYYEQYF
TRBV9 CASSAILAGGKNEQFF
TRBV7-2 CASGPVQRDYGYTF
TRBV7-3 CASSLTSGANVLTF
TRBV7-9 CASSLVLAGEETQYF
TRBV1 CTSSRVGGLVPADTQYF